This TCR beta chain stems from a study of blood T cell repertoires in COVID-19. Study at large: Samples taken during acute and convalescent COVID-19 were collected in the United States, Italy and Spain. The analysed material was cDNA or gDNA that came from T cells, B-cell-depleted T cells, or PBMCs.

Original processing methods: Estimation of nucleated cell counts relied on the amplification of reference gene primers. TCRdb's copy holds only in-frame clones and misses some; the assay was immunoSEQ multiplex PCR. The D gene and trimming were derived from the DNA, and the V and J assignments and clone size from that table. Of about 59,000 clones detected, 73% appear once; the ten largest clones hold approximately 15%. Trimming took off 5 bases at V and 2 bases at J, with 15 bases between the two ends. Germline V gene sequence: CDR1 LGHDT, CDR2 YNNKEL (reference sequence). This CDR3 spans 16 amino acids.

The TCR sequence derives from a woman between 70 and 85 years old with acute or convalescent COVID-19. V usage is TRBV3-1 (or the pseudogene TRBV3-2) and J usage is TRBJ2-2, with a possible D match to TRBD1 (6 bases). The sequencing sample was made of peripheral blood. The CDR3: CASSARGQINTGELFF. CDR3 nucleotide sequence: TGTGCCAGCAGCGCTAGAGGACAGATTAACACCGGGGAGCTGTTTTTT.